This note documents a single TCR beta chain sequence. Its antigen remains unknown. The source of the sample is a study of cytomegalovirus exposure and HLA in healthy donors. Points from the study as a whole: The CMV antigen specificity of a few CMV-associated chains was confirmed through in vitro analysis. A later analysis showed that HLA-associated TCR beta chains had undergone more clonal expansion than equally common others. The study listed approximately 160 cytomegalovirus-associated TCR beta chains.

These donors, healthy bone marrow donors, were studied. The study ran its PCR with 60 Vbeta and 13 Jbeta primers. Sequencing was performed with immunoSEQ multiplex PCR; in TCRdb, only in-frame clones are kept and a portion is missing. This sample carries about 42,000 clones, 40% to 60% of them seen once, and the ten largest clones take about an eighth. What was sequenced was PBMCs. This TCR derives from a human donor in good health.

The DNA of the CDR3 is TGTGCCAGCAGTTACGGGGCGGGAACAGATACGCAGTATTTT. Encoded protein: CASSYGAGTDTQYF. The chain joins TRBV28 to TRBJ2-3; a weak D match, TRBD2 (6 bases). Germline-derived CDR1 and CDR2 are MDHEN and SYDVKM. The CDR3 is made up of 14 amino acids. V was pared by 4 bases and J by 3 bases, with 11 bases between. Using reference TRBV28 and TRBJ2-3 for the parts outside the CDR3, the full variable domain is DVKVTQSSRYLVKRTGEKVFLECVQDMDHENMFWYRQDPGLGLRLIYFSYDVKMKEKGDIPEGYSVSREKKERFSLILESASTNQTSMYLCASSYGAGTDTQYFGPGTRLTVL.